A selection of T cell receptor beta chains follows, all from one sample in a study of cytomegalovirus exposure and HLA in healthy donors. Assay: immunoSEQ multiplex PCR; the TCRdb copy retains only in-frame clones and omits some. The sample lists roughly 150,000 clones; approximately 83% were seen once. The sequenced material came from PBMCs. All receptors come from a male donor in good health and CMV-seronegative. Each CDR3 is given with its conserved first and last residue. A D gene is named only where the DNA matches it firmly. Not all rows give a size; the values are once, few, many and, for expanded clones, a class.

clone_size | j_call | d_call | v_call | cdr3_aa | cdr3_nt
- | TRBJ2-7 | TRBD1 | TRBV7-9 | CSSSSTGVKYF | TGTTCCAGCAGCTCCACAGGGGTTAAGTACTTC
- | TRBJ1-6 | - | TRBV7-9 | CASSLIGGDSPLHF | TGTGCCAGCAGCTTAATAGGTGGAGATTCACCCCTCCACTTT
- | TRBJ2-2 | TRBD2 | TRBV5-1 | CASSPTVGGGNTGELFF | TGCGCCAGCAGCCCCACAGTGGGCGGGGGGAACACCGGGGAGCTGTTTTTT
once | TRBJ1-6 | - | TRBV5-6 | CASSFRSAPLHF | TGTGCCAGCAGCTTTCGTTCCGCACCCCTCCACTTT
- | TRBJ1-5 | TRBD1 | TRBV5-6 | CASSLLVWGQGNQPQHF | TGTGCCAGCAGCTTATTGGTGTGGGGACAGGGCAATCAGCCCCAGCATTTT
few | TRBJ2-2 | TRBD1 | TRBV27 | CASISGGGTGELFF | TGTGCCAGCATCTCAGGGGGCGGTACCGGGGAGCTGTTTTTT
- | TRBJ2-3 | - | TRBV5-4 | CASSLLGPDTQYF | TGTGCCAGCAGCTTGCTGGGGCCAGATACGCAGTATTTT
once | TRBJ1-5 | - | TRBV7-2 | CASSTGQPNQPQHF | TGTGCCAGCAGCACTGGACAGCCTAATCAGCCCCAGCATTTT
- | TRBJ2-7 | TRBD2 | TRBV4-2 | CASSPGGGYYEQYF | TGTGCCAGCAGCCCCGGGGGAGGGTACTACGAGCAGTACTTC
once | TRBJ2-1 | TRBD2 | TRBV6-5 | CASSLAGDLNEQFF | TGTGCCAGCAGTCTCGCGGGGGATCTCAATGAGCAGTTCTTC
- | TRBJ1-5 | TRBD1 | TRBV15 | CATSRSGTGDYQPQHF | TGTGCCACCAGCAGATCCGGGACAGGGGATTATCAGCCCCAGCATTTT
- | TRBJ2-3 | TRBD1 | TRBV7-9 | CASSSRDRGLDTQYF | TGTGCCAGCAGCTCCCGGGACAGGGGACTAGATACGCAGTATTTT
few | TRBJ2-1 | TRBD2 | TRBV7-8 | CASSIGLAGTSYNEQFF | TGTGCCAGCAGCATTGGACTAGCGGGCACATCCTACAATGAGCAGTTCTTC
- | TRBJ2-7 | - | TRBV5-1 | CASSTTSLYEQYF | TGCGCCAGCAGTACCACTAGCCTCTACGAGCAGTACTTC
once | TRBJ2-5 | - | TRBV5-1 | CASSFFGTNQETQYF | TGCGCCAGCAGCTTCTTCGGGACAAATCAAGAGACCCAGTACTTC
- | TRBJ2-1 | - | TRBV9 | CASSVAGANEQFF | TGTGCCAGCAGCGTCGCCGGTGCCAATGAGCAGTTCTTC
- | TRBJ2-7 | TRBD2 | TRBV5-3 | CARSLAGGLAYEQYF | TGTGCCAGAAGCTTGGCGGGGGGGCTCGCCTACGAGCAGTACTTC
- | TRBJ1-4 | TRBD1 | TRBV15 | CATSRDRARNEKLFF | TGTGCCACCAGCAGGGACAGGGCTCGAAATGAAAAACTGTTTTTT
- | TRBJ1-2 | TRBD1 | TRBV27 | CASSLGGGGQFSGYTF | TGTGCCAGCAGTCTAGGGGGCGGGGGGCAGTTTTCTGGCTACACCTTC
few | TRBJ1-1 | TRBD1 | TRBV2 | CASSEVGTGISSAFF | TGTGCCAGCAGTGAAGTCGGGACAGGGATTTCTTCGGCTTTCTTT
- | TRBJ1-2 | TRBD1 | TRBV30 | CAWSSVTGVSGYTF | TGTGCCTGGAGTTCCGTGACAGGGGTTAGTGGCTACACCTTC
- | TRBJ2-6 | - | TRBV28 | CASSLGGTGANVLTF | TGTGCCAGCAGTCTGGGGGGTACTGGGGCCAACGTCCTGACTTTC
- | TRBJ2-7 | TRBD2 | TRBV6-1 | CASFTGTTIVEQYF | TGTGCCAGCTTCACCGGGACTACCATCGTCGAGCAGTACTTC
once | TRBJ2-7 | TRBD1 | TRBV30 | CAWSRPGQGSYEQYF | TGTGCCTGGAGTCGACCGGGACAGGGATCCTACGAGCAGTACTTC
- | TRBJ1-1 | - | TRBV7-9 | CASSPTESTEAFF | TGTGCCAGCAGCCCCACAGAATCCACTGAAGCTTTCTTT
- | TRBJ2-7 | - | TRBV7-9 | CSSSFFVPYEQYF | TGTTCCAGCAGCTTCTTTGTCCCCTACGAGCAGTACTTC
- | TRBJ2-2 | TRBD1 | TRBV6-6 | CASSPGQGATGELFF | TGTGCCAGCAGCCCAGGGCAGGGGGCCACCGGGGAGCTGTTTTTT
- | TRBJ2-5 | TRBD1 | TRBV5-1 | CASSLGTGGARETQYF | TGCGCCAGCAGCTTGGGTACAGGGGGTGCACGAGAGACCCAGTACTTC
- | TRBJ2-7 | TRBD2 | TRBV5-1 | CASSTSSGRVGEQYF | TGCGCCAGCAGCACCTCCAGCGGGAGGGTCGGCGAGCAGTACTTC
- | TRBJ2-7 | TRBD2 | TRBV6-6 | CASRGTSGGFLYEQYF | TGTGCCAGCAGGGGGACTAGCGGGGGGTTCCTCTACGAGCAGTACTTC
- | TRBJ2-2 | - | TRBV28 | CASSLSAGTGELFF | TGTGCCAGCAGTTTATCGGCGGGCACCGGGGAGCTGTTTTTT
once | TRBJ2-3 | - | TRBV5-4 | CASSLGQSGSFYTQYF | TGTGCCAGCAGCTTGGGGCAGTCGGGGTCGTTTTATACGCAGTATTTT
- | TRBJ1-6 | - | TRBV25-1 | CASSLAWVIQALHF | TGTGCCAGCAGTCTCGCGTGGGTAATTCAGGCCCTCCACTTT
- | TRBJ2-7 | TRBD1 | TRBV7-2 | CASSLGTGPISYEQYF | TGTGCCAGCAGCCTTGGGACAGGGCCTATCTCCTACGAGCAGTACTTC
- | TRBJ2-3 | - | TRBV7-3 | CASSLIGGASTDTQYF | TGTGCCAGCAGCTTAATAGGGGGGGCGAGCACAGATACGCAGTATTTT
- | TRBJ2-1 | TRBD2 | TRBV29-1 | CSVASGSSYNEQFF | TGCAGCGTTGCTAGCGGGAGCTCCTACAATGAGCAGTTCTTC
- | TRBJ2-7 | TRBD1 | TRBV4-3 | CASSLDRGNEQYF | TGCGCCAGCAGCCTGGACAGGGGGAACGAGCAGTACTTC
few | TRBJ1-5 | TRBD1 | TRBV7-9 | CASSTDRGNQPQHF | TGTGCCAGCAGTACCGACAGGGGCAATCAGCCCCAGCATTTT
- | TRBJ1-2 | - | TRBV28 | CASKSIGAGKYGYTF | TGTGCCAGCAAAAGTATTGGTGCAGGGAAGTATGGCTACACCTTC
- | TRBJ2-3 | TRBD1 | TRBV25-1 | CASSPGQGATDTQYF | TGTGCCAGCAGTCCTGGACAGGGGGCCACAGATACGCAGTATTTT
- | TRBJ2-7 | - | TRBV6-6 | CASSRVFIIPYEQYF | TGTGCCAGCAGCCGGGTCTTCATTATCCCCTACGAGCAGTACTTC
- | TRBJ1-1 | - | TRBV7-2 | CASSSQGNTEAFF | TGTGCCAGCAGCTCTCAGGGGAACACTGAAGCTTTCTTT
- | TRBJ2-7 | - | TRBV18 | CASSPHKLSEQYF | TGTGCCAGCTCACCGCACAAGTTGTCCGAGCAGTACTTC
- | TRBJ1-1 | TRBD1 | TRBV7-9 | CASSLGQGGKMNTEAFF | TGTGCCAGCAGCTTGGGACAGGGGGGAAAAATGAACACTGAAGCTTTCTTT
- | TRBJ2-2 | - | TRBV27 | CASSFVGGNTGELFF | TGTGCCAGCAGTTTCGTGGGGGGAAACACCGGGGAGCTGTTTTTT
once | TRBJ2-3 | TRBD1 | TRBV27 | CASSYRQGYSDTQYF | TGTGCCAGCAGTTACAGACAGGGTTATTCAGATACGCAGTATTTT
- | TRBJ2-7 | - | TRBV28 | CASNPKIPRGEQYF | TGTGCCAGCAACCCCAAGATCCCCAGGGGCGAGCAGTACTTC
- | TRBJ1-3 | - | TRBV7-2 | CASSLVAGTSGNTIYF | TGTGCCAGCAGCTTAGTTGCAGGAACCTCTGGAAACACCATATATTTT
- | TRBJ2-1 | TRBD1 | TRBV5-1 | CVSRATGASLEEQFF | TGCGTCAGCAGGGCTACAGGGGCGAGCCTCGAAGAGCAGTTCTTC
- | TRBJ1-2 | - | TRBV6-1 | CASSDHGTNYGYTF | TGTGCCAGCAGTGACCACGGGACTAACTATGGCTACACCTTC
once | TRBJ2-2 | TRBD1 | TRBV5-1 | CASINPGTGGTGELFF | TGCGCTAGCATAAACCCCGGGACAGGAGGCACCGGGGAGCTGTTTTTT
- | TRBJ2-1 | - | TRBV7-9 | CASSLQTSLYNEQFF | TGTGCCAGCAGCTTACAAACTAGCTTATACAATGAGCAGTTCTTC
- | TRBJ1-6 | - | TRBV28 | CASSSPDGNNSPLHF | TGTGCCAGCAGTTCCCCGGACGGGAATAATTCACCCCTCCACTTT
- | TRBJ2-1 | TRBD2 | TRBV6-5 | CASSYPGLAGYEQFF | TGTGCCAGCAGTTACCCGGGACTAGCGGGATATGAGCAGTTCTTC